This is a list of T cell receptor beta chains from one sample in a study of cytomegalovirus exposure and HLA in healthy donors. Sequencing was performed with immunoSEQ multiplex PCR; in TCRdb, only in-frame clones are kept and a portion is missing. There are 150,000 to 200,000 clones in the sample; approximately 84% occur only once, and around 3% lies in the top ten. What was sequenced was PBMCs. Every receptor here comes from a woman in her forties or fifties in good health and CMV-seropositive. Each CDR3 is given with its conserved first and last residue. The order of the fields is CDR3 protein, D gene, V gene, J gene. The D gene is left open where the match is weak.

CDR3: CASSPTAQDEKLFF
D: NA
V: TRBV7-9
J: TRBJ1-4

CDR3: CASSVGGRQNEKLFF
D: NA
V: TRBV9
J: TRBJ1-4

CDR3: CASSVPGGETQYF
D: NA
V: TRBV7-9
J: TRBJ2-5

CDR3: CASSAGQGAGNEQFF
D: TRBD1
V: TRBV6-1
J: TRBJ2-1

CDR3: CASSSTGGFNNEQFF
D: TRBD1
V: TRBV7-9
J: TRBJ2-1

CDR3: CASSQAGTGNTGELFF
D: TRBD1
V: TRBV4-1
J: TRBJ2-2

CDR3: CASSQDRDSSYEQYF
D: NA
V: TRBV4-3
J: TRBJ2-7

CDR3: CASSTSQGTYGYTF
D: TRBD1
V: TRBV19
J: TRBJ1-2

CDR3: CASSFVGTTSGYSDTQYF
D: TRBD2
V: TRBV7-6
J: TRBJ2-3

CDR3: CASRSSASSYEQYF
D: NA
V: TRBV12-2
J: TRBJ2-7

CDR3: CASRLGASSYNSPLHF
D: NA
V: TRBV2
J: TRBJ1-6

CDR3: CASSNPLGGLYTGELFF
D: NA
V: TRBV7-9
J: TRBJ2-2

CDR3: CSVLTGTNSGNTIYF
D: TRBD1
V: TRBV29-1
J: TRBJ1-3

CDR3: CASSSDGGLQETQYF
D: NA
V: TRBV5-1
J: TRBJ2-5

CDR3: CAIRLAANTGELFF
D: NA
V: TRBV10-3
J: TRBJ2-2

CDR3: CASSQGNYGYTF
D: NA
V: TRBV6-6
J: TRBJ1-2

CDR3: CASSLTSGEVAETQYF
D: TRBD2
V: TRBV7-8
J: TRBJ2-5

CDR3: CATSDGQLSGNTIYF
D: NA
V: TRBV15
J: TRBJ1-3

CDR3: CASIVTGGNTEAFF
D: TRBD1
V: TRBV28
J: TRBJ1-1

CDR3: CASSLNPQTYEQYF
D: NA
V: TRBV28
J: TRBJ2-7

CDR3: CASSFIGSGQGTGNYGYTF
D: TRBD1
V: TRBV28
J: TRBJ1-2

CDR3: CASSFRARANYGYTF
D: NA
V: TRBV5-6
J: TRBJ1-2

CDR3: CASSPIPGQGTSYGYTF
D: TRBD1
V: TRBV19
J: TRBJ1-2

CDR3: CASSKGSGFSGANVLTF
D: NA
V: TRBV18
J: TRBJ2-6

CDR3: CASRKQNANTGELFF
D: NA
V: TRBV6-5
J: TRBJ2-2

CDR3: CASSSGQGPRYEQYF
D: TRBD1
V: TRBV5-1
J: TRBJ2-7

CDR3: CASSSGQANTEAFF
D: TRBD1
V: TRBV5-1
J: TRBJ1-1

CDR3: CASSLVFSGNTIYF
D: NA
V: TRBV7-8
J: TRBJ1-3

CDR3: CASSPGLAGGGETQYF
D: TRBD2
V: TRBV7-9
J: TRBJ2-5

CDR3: CASRAGSDSPLHF
D: NA
V: TRBV6-6
J: TRBJ1-6

CDR3: CASSLDGYNEQFF
D: NA
V: TRBV7-6
J: TRBJ2-1

CDR3: CASSPGQGGTGELFF
D: TRBD1
V: TRBV11-3
J: TRBJ2-2

CDR3: CASSPQGPGLVIYEQFF
D: TRBD2
V: TRBV5-6
J: TRBJ2-1

CDR3: CASRPGQGYNQPQHF
D: TRBD1
V: TRBV2
J: TRBJ1-5

CDR3: CASSFGQGGYNEQFF
D: TRBD1
V: TRBV7-3
J: TRBJ2-1

CDR3: CASSRQGQTQYF
D: TRBD1
V: TRBV6-5
J: TRBJ2-5

CDR3: CASSDPQMNTEAFF
D: NA
V: TRBV2
J: TRBJ1-1